These 22 T cell receptor beta chains originate from one sample sequenced in a study of blood T cell repertoires in COVID-19. Method: immunoSEQ multiplex PCR; TCRdb's copy keeps in-frame clones and lacks some. The profile shows under 300,000 clones, about 88% of them singletons. Sequencing was done on a sample of peripheral blood. These receptors were taken from a human donor with COVID-19, enrolled during active disease. The donor label of this sample is uncertain.

As to this clone: A junction boundary mismatches the germline segment, possibly from a read error. This chain connects TRBV11-1 to TRBJ2-1, with a weak D call TRBD1 (5 bases). CDR1 and CDR2 from the germline V gene are SGHAT and FQDESV (reference sequence). There are 15 residues in the CDR3. The CDR3 reads CASTLLGLQANEQFF. CDR3 sequence (DNA): TGTGCCAGCACCTTATTGGGGCTTCAAGCCAATGAGCAGTTCTTC.

The V gene is TRBV9, the J gene TRBJ1-1; 10 bases agree with TRBD1. After removal of 4 bases from V and 4 bases from J, the junction contained 7 bases not matched to a gene. Germline CDR1 is SGDLS and CDR2 is YYNGEE. This CDR3 is built from 15 residues. The CDR3 region has the DNA TGTGCCAGCAGCCCAAGACAGGGGGCGCTCACTGAAGCTTTCTTT. It encodes CASSPRQGALTEAFF.

Only a few counts were recorded for this clone. The chain carries TRBV3-1 (or the pseudogene TRBV3-2) and TRBJ1-1; 8 positions agree with TRBD1. The CDR3 totals 12 residues. V dropped 4 bases and J dropped 8; count of bases not matched to a gene: 3. The germline V gene has CDR1 LGHDT and CDR2 YNNKEL (reference sequence). The CDR3 region has the DNA TGTGCCAGCAGCCGTCGGGACAGGGAAGCTTTCTTT. Amino acids: CASSRRDREAFF.

V gene TRBV10-2 combines with J gene TRBJ2-7, with 8 bases lining up with TRBD2. The V gene's germline CDR1 is WSHSY and CDR2 SAAADI. The CDR3 covers 13 residues. The trim removed 8 bases at V and 5 bases at J, leaving 8 bases unmatched. CDR3 protein: CASSQAGADEQYF. The CDR3 DNA reads TGCGCCAGCTCTCAAGCGGGAGCCGACGAGCAGTACTTC.

The chain carries TRBV10-3 and TRBJ1-1; D may be TRBD1 (5 bases). V was trimmed by 6 bases and J by 4 bases, leaving 15 bases between them. The CDR3 has 14 amino acids. Germline V gene data show CDR1 as ENHRY and CDR2 as SYGVKD. The CDR3 nucleotides are TGTGCCATCAGGGGGCCTGGGGTAGGCACTGAAGCTTTCTTT. This codes for CAIRGPGVGTEAFF.

This sequence joins TRBV6-1 and TRBJ2-7; possibly TRBD1 for D (6 bases). This CDR3 comprises 16 residues. Trimming took off 3 bases at V and 5 bases at J, with 20 bases between the two ends. Germline-derived CDR1 and CDR2 are MNHNS and SASEGT. The CDR3 DNA reads TGTGCCAGCAGTGAGCGTCGGGGCAGGGGTGTCCACGAGCAGTACTTC. This sequence encodes CASSERRGRGVHEQYF.

The CDR3 region has the DNA TGTGCCAGCAGTACTGAAAACTCTGGGGCCAACGTCCTGACTTTC. Its translation is CASSTENSGANVLTF. The genes are TRBV27 and TRBJ2-6, with unresolved D. This CDR3 contains 15 residues. Between the trimmed V and J ends, which lost 5 bases and 0 bases, there was a span of 8 bases. Per the germline V gene, CDR1 is MNHEY and CDR2 is SMNVEV (reference sequence).

Of note for this clone: Different DNA sequences within this sample yield the same CDR3. The chain is built from TRBV18 and TRBJ1-4; 9 bases map to TRBD1. From germline, CDR1 is KGHSH and CDR2 LQKENI. Germline trimming cut 2 bases from V and 7 bases from J; bases unmatched to any gene: 2. The CDR3 is 14 amino acids. The CDR3 sequence: CASSPGTGSEKLFF. The CDR3 coding sequence is TGTGCCAGCTCACCAGGGACAGGGAGTGAAAAACTGTTTTTT.

The chain employs TRBV9 and TRBJ2-5; a weak D match, TRBD2 (6 bases). The germline CDR1 and CDR2 sequences are SGDLS and YYNGEE. The CDR3 contains 12 residues. V shed 7 bases and J shed 1 base, with 8 bases lying between them. As DNA, the CDR3 is TGTGCCAGCGGGGGGATCCAAGAGACCCAGTACTTC. Translated: CASGGIQETQYF. Combining the CDR3 with reference TRBV9 and TRBJ2-5 gives the whole variable domain DSGVTQTPKHLITATGQRVTLRCSPRSGDLSVYWYQQSLDQGLQFLIQYYNGEERAKGNILERFSAQQFPDLHSELNLSSLELGDSALYFCASGGIQETQYFGPGTRLLVL.

The chain employs TRBV25-1 and TRBJ2-7; tentatively, D is TRBD2 (5 bases). This CDR3 spans 13 amino acids. V lost 4 bases to trimming and J lost 3 bases, with 10 bases between them. Germline loops: CDR1 MGHDK, CDR2 SYGVNS. CDR3 bases: TGTGCCAGCAGTGGAAGCGGCGTCTACGAGCAGTACTTC. Its translation is CASSGSGVYEQYF.

This clone was counted once. The V and J genes are TRBV5-6 and TRBJ1-2; possible D gene TRBD1, 6 bases. Trimming left V 0 bases short and J 5 bases short, with 14 bases between. The CDR3 sequence is 15 residues long. Germline CDR1 is SGHDT and CDR2 is YYEEEE. CDR3 coding DNA: TGTGCCAGCAGCTTGGAAACAGGGTTGACTTATGGCTACACCTTC. This encodes CASSLETGLTYGYTF. Based on the CDR3 plus reference TRBV5-6 and TRBJ1-2, the full variable domain is DAGVTQSPTHLIKTRGQQVTLRCSPKSGHDTVSWYQQALGQGPQFIFQYYEEEERQRGNFPDRFSGHQFPNYSSELNVNALLLGDSALYLCASSLETGLTYGYTFGSGTRLTVV.

This rearrangement joins TRBV7-9 to TRBJ1-1; TRBD1 matches 8 bases. The CDR3 has 14 amino acids. V was clipped by 7 bases and J by 6 bases; unmatched bases: 10. Germline CDR1 SEHNR, CDR2 FQNEAQ (reference sequence). The CDR3 protein is CASTQGARLAEAFF. Written as DNA, the CDR3 is TGTGCCAGCACCCAGGGGGCGCGTTTGGCTGAAGCTTTCTTT.

This chain uses TRBV4-2 with TRBJ2-2, with 12 bases matching TRBD2. The V gene's germline CDR1 is LGHNA and CDR2 YNFKEQ. V gave up 0 bases and J gave up 6 bases; unmatched junction bases: 11. This CDR3 is built from 19 residues. CDR3: CASSQDRGLAGNRPGELFF. In nucleotides, the CDR3 is TGTGCCAGCAGCCAAGATCGAGGACTAGCGGGAAATCGTCCCGGGGAGCTGTTTTTT.

This clone was seen just once. The chain combines TRBV30 with TRBJ1-1; no clear D. The CDR3 contains 12 residues. V shed 2 bases and J shed 6 bases, with 10 bases lying between them. Germline V gene sequence: CDR1 GTSNPN, CDR2 SVGIG (reference sequence). The CDR3 sequence is CAWSLRHPEAFF. In DNA, the CDR3 is TGTGCCTGGAGTCTTCGACACCCTGAAGCTTTCTTT.

The chain has TRBV5-5 and TRBJ1-5; 11 bases are shared with TRBD1. The germline V gene encodes CDR1 SGHKS and CDR2 YYEKEE (reference sequence). The CDR3 is made up of 14 amino acids. J was trimmed by 7 bases and V by 4 bases; bases with no gene match: 4. CDR3 region: CASSVGTGGQPQHF. DNA for the CDR3: TGTGCCAGCAGCGTCGGGACAGGGGGGCAGCCCCAGCATTTT.

The V and J genes are TRBV5-1 and TRBJ1-3, with a tentative D call TRBD1 (6 bases). Germline CDR1 and CDR2: SGHRS and YFSETQ. CDR3 length equals 16 residues. V was shortened by 0 bases and J by 2 bases, with 12 bases between the two germline ends. The CDR3 region has the DNA TGCGCCAGCAGCTTGGACAGGGCCCCCACTGGAAACACCATATATTTT. Translating gives CASSLDRAPTGNTIYF.

The chain uses TRBV7-8 and TRBJ1-6, with TRBD1 as a possible D gene (6 bases). V shed 10 bases and J shed 5 bases, with 21 bases lying between them. The CDR3 runs to 16 residues. CDR1 is SGHVS, CDR2 FQNEAQ, per germline. The CDR3 spells CANPDQGFVHNSPLHF. Written as DNA, the CDR3 is TGTGCCAACCCGGATCAGGGGTTTGTCCATAATTCACCCCTCCACTTT. Filled out from reference TRBV7-8 and TRBJ1-6, the complete variable domain reads GAGVSQSPRYKVAKRGQDVALRCDPISGHVSLFWYQQALGQGPEFLTYFQNEAQLDKSGLPSDRFFAERPEGSVSTLKIQRTQQEDSAVYLCANPDQGFVHNSPLHFGNGTRLTVT.

This chain uses TRBV10-3 with TRBJ2-1; 13 bases agree with TRBD2. J lost 3 bases, V lost 5 bases, and 4 bases had no gene match. Germline CDR1 and CDR2: ENHRY and SYGVKD. CDR3 length: 16 residues. DNA for the CDR3: TGTGCCATCAGTTCTGGACTAGCGGGAGTCTACAATGAGCAGTTCTTC. As protein: CAISSGLAGVYNEQFF.

The chain carries TRBV27 and TRBJ2-6, with 8 bases matching TRBD1. V gave up 6 bases and J gave up 2 bases; unmatched junction bases: 12. This CDR3 spans 18 amino acids. Looked up from germline, CDR1 is MNHEY and CDR2 is SMNVEV (reference sequence). Here the CDR3 reads CASSAGDRTDTGANVLTF. The DNA for the CDR3 is TGTGCCAGCAGCGCAGGGGACAGGACGGACACTGGGGCCAACGTCCTGACTTTC.

This rearrangement joins TRBV7-2 to TRBJ2-1, with 7 bases that match TRBD2. This CDR3 is built from 14 residues. With 4 bases clipped from V and 12 bases from J, the junction kept 12 bases outside the gene matches. Per germline, CDR1 SGHTA and CDR2 FQGNSA. CDR3 region: CASSSGWGGKGQFF. The CDR3 DNA is TGTGCCAGCAGCTCAGGATGGGGGGGTAAGGGGCAGTTCTTC.

This rearrangement joins TRBV9 to TRBJ1-3; tentative D call: TRBD1 (6 bases). CDR1 and CDR2 from the germline V gene are SGDLS and YYNGEE. The CDR3 spans 15 residues. Trimming shortened V by 3 bases and J by 4 bases, and 14 bases separated the two germline ends. Here the CDR3 reads CASSDSAGAGNTIYF. The CDR3 coding sequence is TGTGCCAGCAGCGATTCGGCAGGGGCGGGAAACACCATATATTTT.

J is TRBJ1-1 and V is TRBV25-1; TRBD1 matches at 8 bases. This CDR3 spans 16 amino acids. V trimming: 7 bases; J trimming: 0 bases; junction bases outside the gene matches: 10. The germline V gene encodes CDR1 MGHDK and CDR2 SYGVNS. The CDR3 here is CASKPPGTGLNTEAFF. The CDR3 DNA sequence: TGTGCCAGCAAACCCCCCGGGACAGGTTTGAACACTGAAGCTTTCTTT.